This is a list of T cell receptor beta chains from one sample in a study of control samples from healthy donors and cancer patients. Method: immunoSEQ multiplex PCR; TCRdb's copy keeps in-frame clones and lacks some. The table records tens of thousands of clones, about 85% of them present only once. The sample was blood. The receptors were gathered from a woman aged 45-59 years in good health. CDR3s include the opening cysteine and the closing phenylalanine or tryptophan. A row's size may be missing; if present it is once, few, many or a size class.

size | V | CDR3
. | TRBV19 | CASSMGGHSTEAFF
. | TRBV18 | CASSPIVLQGTTYGYTF
. | TRBV2 | CASTGTTGGVGNEKLFF
. | TRBV7-2 | CASSFRRSQETQYF
few | TRBV6-5 | CASTPGQGRREKLFF
few | TRBV18 | CASSPPYGGETQYF
. | TRBV12-5 | CASGPATGGDTGELFF
. | TRBV6-5 | CASTSGGEGTDTQYF
. | TRBV11-3 | CASSPGTGDEQYF
. | TRBV5-8 | CASSLTGVEKLFF
once | TRBV9 | CASSVGLGTDTQYF
. | TRBV11-2 | CASSRSGRYEQYF
once | TRBV6-5 | CASSYGGGAKNIQYF
few | TRBV27 | CASSLSLAGATYNEQFF
. | TRBV18 | CASSPGAGVNEKLFF
. | TRBV7-2 | CASSYHRDTQYF
. | TRBV28 | CASSLWTASIYPETQYF
. | TRBV5-5 | CASSLAGTGRVGISYEQYF
. | TRBV6-2/TRBV6-3 | CASSLPGTSTDTQYF
. | TRBV28 | CASRPSGGVNTEAFF
few | TRBV2 | CASSEWRNNEQFF
. | TRBV5-1 | CASSLGLGQGDRYTF
. | TRBV7-9 | CASRGIGVLAFF
. | TRBV11-3 | CASSTTGTSGNTIYF
. | TRBV2 | CASSATGSSYEQYF
. | TRBV29-1 | CSVEGLAGLGQFF
. | TRBV3-1/TRBV3-2 | CASSQDPGRTNSPLHF
medium-sized | TRBV7-2 | CASSLDNNYGYTF
. | TRBV7-2 | CASRKQGIYEQYF
. | TRBV19 | CASSIAGTRGQETQYF
. | TRBV4-3 | CASSRIRGGSPYNEQFF
once | TRBV15 | CATSGGGLSSYEQYF
. | TRBV19 | CASSITGVVRYGYTF
. | TRBV19 | CASSIDLWMGEHTGELFF
. | TRBV19 | CASTPGDSRVFNYGYTF
. | TRBV7-9 | CASSWGQGASLGELFF
. | TRBV19 | CASSRTGGQGRVEQYF
. | TRBV4-2 | CASSPPSGGANEQFF
. | TRBV28 | CARPDRGILRRDTIYF
. | TRBV5-6 | CASTSERGLRGYTF
. | TRBV4-1 | CASSPIAGGPQETQYF
. | TRBV15 | CATSTPNTEAFF
. | TRBV6-6 | CASRKEGPGTEAFF
. | TRBV9 | CASSDGRRTSPLHF
. | TRBV7-8 | CASSLAGGRNQPQHF
. | TRBV29-1 | CSVLPQGDTGELFF
. | TRBV6-2/TRBV6-3 | CASSRQYTEAFF
. | TRBV7-8 | CASSLVGSTQETQYF
many | TRBV9 | CASSVDGRPYTGELFF
once | TRBV9 | CASREATGAPGWQPQHF
. | TRBV4-3 | CASSQGDPREQYF
. | TRBV4-1 | CASSVTGAQAIEQFF
few | TRBV28 | CASSLGSATNEKLFF
. | TRBV11-3 | CASSLPGASDYEQYF
. | TRBV2 | CASREQGVEETQYF
. | TRBV6-5 | CASSYSRQGFDEQYF
. | TRBV7-9 | CASSTTSEKLFF
. | TRBV7-9 | CASSLARDEQYF
few | TRBV19 | CASSNRGTVSPLHF
. | TRBV9 | CASSVGPWGTEAFF